The rows below give T cell receptor beta chains drawn from one sample of a study of CD8 T cells in ankylosing spondylitis. TCRdb passed the 5' RACE reads through MiXCR, listing each CDR3 protein once. In the table there are around 130,000 distinct CDR3 sequences, 7% to 10% of which are singletons. Sequenced sample: blood, either unsorted or a sorted T cell fraction (not recorded which). These TCRs come from a male donor with ankylosing spondylitis or in good health (not recorded which). CDR3s include the opening cysteine and the closing phenylalanine or tryptophan. D genes are given only for firm matches. Size values are once, few and many counts, or a class for expanded clones, and some rows have none.

>TRBJ2-7|many|TRBV29-1|-
CSGQSIGTSEQYF
TGCAGCGGCCAGTCCATAGGGACTTCCGAGCAGTACTTC
>TRBJ2-3|many|TRBV28|TRBD2
CASSPTSGVTDTQYF
TGTGCCAGCAGTCCAACTAGCGGGGTCACAGATACGCAGTATTTT
>TRBJ2-1|few|TRBV20-1|-
CSARVHGDEQFF
TGCAGTGCTAGAGTCCACGGGGATGAGCAGTTCTTC
>TRBJ2-1|few|TRBV6-4|TRBD2
CASSDLGSGLAINEQFF
TGTGCCAGCAGTGACTTAGGCTCTGGACTAGCGATCAATGAGCAGTTCTTC
>TRBJ1-1|-|TRBV12-3/TRBV12-4|-
CTICPRLWVPSRDTEAFF
TGTACCATCTGTCCCCGTTTGTGGGTGCCCAGTCGGGACACTGAAGCTTTCTTT
>TRBJ2-1|-|TRBV5-1|-
CASSSNIGTGGRTEQFF
TGCGCCAGCAGCTCAAATATTGGGACTGGGGGTCGCACTGAGCAGTTCTTC
>TRBJ1-2|many|TRBV20-1|-
CSARDEVNANYGYTF
TGCAGTGCTAGAGATGAAGTAAATGCTAACTATGGCTACACCTTC
>TRBJ2-2|many|TRBV4-1|-
CASSISANTGELFF
TGCGCCAGCAGCATTTCAGCGAACACCGGGGAGCTGTTTTTT
>TRBJ1-2|many|TRBV5-5|TRBD1
CASRLDRVGLLTF
TGTGCCAGCAGACTCGACAGGGTTGGGTTACTCACCTTC
>TRBJ2-6|-|TRBV4-2|-
CASSQEQGTSGANVLTF
TGTGCCAGCAGCCAAGAGCAGGGCACCTCTGGGGCCAACGTCCTGACTTTC
>TRBJ2-2|many|TRBV11-2|-
CASSKRLRLLSTGELFF
TGTGCCAGCAGCAAACGCTTGAGACTACTGTCCACCGGGGAGCTGTTTTTT
>TRBJ2-2|few|TRBV28|-
CASSLWGPTVGELFF
TGTGCCAGCAGTTTATGGGGACCCACCGTCGGGGAGCTGTTTTTT
>TRBJ2-7|-|TRBV28|TRBD2
CASSLSSGGIVGEQYF
TGTGCCAGCAGTTTATCTAGCGGGGGTATTGTAGGCGAGCAGTACTTC
>TRBJ2-7|many|TRBV5-1|TRBD2
CASSPRTSGYYEQYF
TGCGCCAGCAGCCCGCGGACTAGCGGATACTACGAGCAGTACTTC
>TRBJ1-5|-|TRBV12-3/TRBV12-4|-
CASSARGSTQPQHF
TGTGCCAGCAGTGCCCGGGGGTCAACTCAGCCCCAGCATTTT
>TRBJ1-6|few|TRBV12-3/TRBV12-4|TRBD1
CASSLGTGGSPLHF
TGTGCCAGCAGTTTGGGGACAGGGGGTTCACCCCTCCACTTT
>TRBJ2-1|-|TRBV12-3/TRBV12-4|-
CASSLPRKHNEQFF
TGTGCCAGCAGTTTGCCCAGGAAACACAATGAGCAGTTCTTC